This T cell receptor (beta chain) was retrieved from a study of blood T cell repertoires in COVID-19. Using immunoSEQ multiplex PCR, the repertoire was profiled, and TCRdb retains in-frame clones only, with some absent. Here the sample spans approximately 230,000 clones, 65% to 80% being singletons. The CDR3 covers 14 residues. Germline V gives CDR1 SGHRS, CDR2 YFSETQ. The ends were cut back, 2 bases at V and 1 base at J, with 9 bases in the middle. This clonotype was obtained from a woman between 40 and 55 years old with active or convalescent COVID-19. Sequencing used peripheral blood. V is TRBV5-1 and J is TRBJ1-1; tentatively, D is TRBD1 (6 bases). CDR3 nucleotides: TGCGCCAGCAGCTTCGACAGGACGAACACTGAAGCTTTCTTT. Translating it yields CASSFDRTNTEAFF. Together with reference TRBV5-1 and TRBJ1-1, the CDR3 gives the full variable domain: KAGVTQTPRYLIKTRGQQVTLSCSPISGHRSVSWYQQTPGQGLQFLFEYFSETQRNKGNFPGRFSGRQFSNSRSEMNVSTLELGDSALYLCASSFDRTNTEAFFGQGTRLTVV.